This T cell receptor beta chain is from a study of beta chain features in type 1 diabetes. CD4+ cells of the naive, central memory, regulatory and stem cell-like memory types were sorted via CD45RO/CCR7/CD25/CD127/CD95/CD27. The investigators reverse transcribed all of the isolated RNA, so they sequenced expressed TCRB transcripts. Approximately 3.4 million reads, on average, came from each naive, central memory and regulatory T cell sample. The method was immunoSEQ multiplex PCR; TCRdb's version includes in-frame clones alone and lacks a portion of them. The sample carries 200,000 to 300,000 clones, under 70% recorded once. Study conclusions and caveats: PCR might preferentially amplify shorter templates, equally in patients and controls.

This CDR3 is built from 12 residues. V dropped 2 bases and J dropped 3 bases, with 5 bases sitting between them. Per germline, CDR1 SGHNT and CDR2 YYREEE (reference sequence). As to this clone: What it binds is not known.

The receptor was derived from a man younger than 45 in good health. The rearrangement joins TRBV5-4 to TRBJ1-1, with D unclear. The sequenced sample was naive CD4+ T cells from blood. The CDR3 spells CASSFDYTEAFF. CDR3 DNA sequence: TGTGCCAGCAGCTTTGATTACACTGAAGCTTTCTTT.